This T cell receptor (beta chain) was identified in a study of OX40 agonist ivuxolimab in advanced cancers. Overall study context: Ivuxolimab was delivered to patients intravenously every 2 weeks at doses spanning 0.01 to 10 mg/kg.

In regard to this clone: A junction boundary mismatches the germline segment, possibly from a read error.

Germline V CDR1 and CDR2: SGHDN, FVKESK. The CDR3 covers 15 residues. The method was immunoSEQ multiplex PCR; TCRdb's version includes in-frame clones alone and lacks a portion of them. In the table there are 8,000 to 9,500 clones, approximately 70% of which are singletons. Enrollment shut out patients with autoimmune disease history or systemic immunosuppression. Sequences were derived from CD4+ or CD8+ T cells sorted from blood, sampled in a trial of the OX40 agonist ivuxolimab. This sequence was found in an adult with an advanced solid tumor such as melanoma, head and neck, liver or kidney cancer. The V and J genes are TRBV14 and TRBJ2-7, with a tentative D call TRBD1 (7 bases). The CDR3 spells CASSQRDRGAYGQYF. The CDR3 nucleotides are TGTGCCAGCAGCCAGCGGGACAGAGGGGCCTACGGGCAGTACTTC.